This TCR beta chain is from a study of cytomegalovirus exposure and HLA in healthy donors. Study-level results: Reported findings show TCR beta sequences accurately forecast HLA-A and HLA-B alleles in most subjects.

On this clone: What it binds is unknown.

With 60 Vbeta and 13 Jbeta primers, the PCR was carried out. The data were produced by immunoSEQ multiplex PCR, yet TCRdb's version contains in-frame clones alone and is incomplete. The data show more than 95,000 clones, with about 68% seen just once and 8.5% to 9.5% held by the top ten. The V and J ends lost 5 bases and 7 bases, in that order; junction bases with no gene match: 6. This CDR3 spans 13 amino acids. The germline CDR1 and CDR2 sequences are KGHSH and LQKENI. The V call is TRBV18, the J call TRBJ2-7; 9 nucleotides match TRBD1. This TCR was sampled from a woman in her 40s in good health and CMV-seropositive. Sequencing was done on a sample of PBMCs. CDR3 in DNA: TGTGCCAGCTCAACAGGGGGCGTTCGGGAGCAGTACTTC. Translating it yields CASSTGGVREQYF.